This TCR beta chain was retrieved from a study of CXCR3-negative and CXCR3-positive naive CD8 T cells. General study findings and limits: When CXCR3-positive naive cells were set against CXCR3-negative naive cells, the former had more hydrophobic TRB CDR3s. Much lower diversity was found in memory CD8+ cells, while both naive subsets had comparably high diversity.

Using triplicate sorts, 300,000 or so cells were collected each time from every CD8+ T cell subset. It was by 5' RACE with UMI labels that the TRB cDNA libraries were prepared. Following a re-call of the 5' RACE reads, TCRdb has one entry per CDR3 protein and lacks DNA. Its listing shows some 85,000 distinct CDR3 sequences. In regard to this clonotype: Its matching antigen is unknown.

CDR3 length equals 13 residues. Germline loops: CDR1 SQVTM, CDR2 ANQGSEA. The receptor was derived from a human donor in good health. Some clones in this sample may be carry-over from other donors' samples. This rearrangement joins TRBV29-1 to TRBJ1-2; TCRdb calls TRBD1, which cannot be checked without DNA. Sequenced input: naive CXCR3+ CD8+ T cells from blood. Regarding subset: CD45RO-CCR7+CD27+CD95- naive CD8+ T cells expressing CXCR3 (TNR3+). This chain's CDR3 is CSVERTGNYGYTF.